Shown below are 15 T cell receptor beta chains from a single sample sequenced in a study of blood T cell repertoires in COVID-19. Data came from immunoSEQ multiplex PCR; TCRdb stores just in-frame clones and leaves some out. The data contain fewer than 85,000 clones, around three quarters of them singletons. Sequencing was done on a sample of peripheral blood. Receptors were obtained from a woman in her 70s with acute or convalescent COVID-19.

The V and J genes are TRBV19 and TRBJ1-5; possibly TRBD1 for D (6 bases). V shed 11 bases and J shed 2 bases, with 13 bases lying between them. The CDR3 sequence is 13 residues long. CDR1 and CDR2 from the germline V gene are LNHDA and SQIVND (reference sequence). The CDR3 loop is CALGGAGNQPQHF. DNA of the CDR3: TGTGCCCTCGGGGGGGCTGGCAATCAGCCCCAGCATTTT. The variable domain in full, completed from reference TRBV19 and TRBJ1-5, reads DGGITQSPKYLFRKEGQNVTLSCEQNLNHDAMYWYRQDPGQGLRLIYYSQIVNDFQKGDIAEGYSVSREKKESFPLTVTSAQKNPTAFYLCALGGAGNQPQHFGDGTRLSIL.

The rearrangement links TRBV30 to TRBJ1-1; perhaps TRBD1 as D (6 bases). The CDR3 spans 12 residues. V dropped 3 bases and J dropped 1 base, with 6 bases sitting between them. Germline CDR1 GTSNPN, CDR2 SVGIG (reference sequence). CDR3 nucleotides: TGTGCCTGGAGACAGGGGAACACTGAAGCTTTCTTT. Translation: CAWRQGNTEAFF.

This clone was observed a single time. V gene TRBV19 combines with J gene TRBJ2-2, with 8 bases that match TRBD1. J lost 7 bases, V lost 3 bases, and 4 bases had no gene match. CDR3 length: 14 amino acids. Looked up from germline, CDR1 is LNHDA and CDR2 is SQIVND (reference sequence). CDR3 DNA sequence: TGTGCCAGTAGTATCTCCGGGACAGGCGGGGAGCTGTTTTTT. The encoded protein is CASSISGTGGELFF. The full variable domain, with the rest looked up from reference TRBV19 and TRBJ2-2, is DGGITQSPKYLFRKEGQNVTLSCEQNLNHDAMYWYRQDPGQGLRLIYYSQIVNDFQKGDIAEGYSVSREKKESFPLTVTSAQKNPTAFYLCASSISGTGGELFFGEGSRLTVL.

By its share, this clone is medium-sized (0.01 to 0.1%). The rearrangement links TRBV19 to TRBJ2-1; a possible D gene is TRBD2 (6 bases). This CDR3 is 15 amino acids long. V was clipped by 1 base and J by 5 bases, with 12 bases between them. CDR1 and CDR2 (germline): LNHDA, SQIVND (reference sequence). Written as DNA, the CDR3 is TGTGCCAGTAGTATAGGGGGACTCGAACACAATGAGCAGTTCTTC. Its protein is CASSIGGLEHNEQFF.

This chain joins TRBV30 and TRBJ1-2, with 7 nucleotides matching TRBD1. Losses at the gene ends were 3 bases for V and 4 bases for J; bases not matched to a gene: 2. CDR3 size: 12 residues. Per germline, CDR1 GTSNPN and CDR2 SVGIG (reference sequence). The CDR3 loop reads CAWRTGSYGYTF. CDR3 bases: TGTGCCTGGAGGACAGGGAGCTATGGCTACACCTTC.

This clone is a singleton in its sample. The chain joins TRBV5-1 to TRBJ1-6, with a possible D match to TRBD1 (5 bases). V lost 2 bases, J lost 7 bases, and 10 bases lay in between. This CDR3 is built from 14 residues. The germline V gene encodes CDR1 SGHRS and CDR2 YFSETQ. The DNA of the CDR3 is TGCGCCAGCAGCTTCGGGGGGGAAAATTCACCCCTCCACTTT. Translated, it gives CASSFGGENSPLHF. Full variable domain (remainder filled in from reference TRBV5-1 and TRBJ1-6): KAGVTQTPRYLIKTRGQQVTLSCSPISGHRSVSWYQQTPGQGLQFLFEYFSETQRNKGNFPGRFSGRQFSNSRSEMNVSTLELGDSALYLCASSFGGENSPLHFGNGTRLTVT.

This clone was counted a few times. This sequence joins TRBV29-1 and TRBJ1-1; 9 nucleotides match TRBD1. With 2 bases clipped from V and 11 bases from J, the junction kept 3 bases outside the gene matches. Germline V CDR1 and CDR2: SQVTM, ANQGSEA. CDR3 length equals 11 residues. The CDR3 is CSVERTGDAFF. CDR3 bases: TGCAGCGTTGAAAGGACAGGGGACGCTTTCTTT.

The chain has TRBV19 and TRBJ2-5; 12 bases align to TRBD1. This CDR3 is built from 15 residues. Germline V lookup: CDR1 LNHDA, CDR2 SQIVND (reference sequence). After removal of 5 bases from V and 4 bases from J, the junction contained 5 bases not matched to a gene. The CDR3 sequence: CASSVGQGAGETQYF. The CDR3 region has the DNA TGTGCCAGTAGTGTGGGACAGGGGGCGGGAGAGACCCAGTACTTC.

This sequence joins TRBV7-9 and TRBJ1-1; no firm D call. Per germline, CDR1 SEHNR and CDR2 FQNEAQ (reference sequence). The CDR3 covers 14 residues. Trimming left V 0 bases short and J 2 bases short, with 7 bases between. In DNA form, the CDR3 reads TGTGCCAGCAGCTTAGCAGGTAGCAACACTGAAGCTTTCTTT. Translation: CASSLAGSNTEAFF. Supplemented by reference TRBV7-9 and TRBJ1-1, the full variable domain reads DTGVSQNPRHKITKRGQNVTFRCDPISEHNRLYWYRQTLGQGPEFLTYFQNEAQLEKSRLLSDRFSAERPKGSFSTLEIQRTEQGDSAMYLCASSLAGSNTEAFFGQGTRLTVV.

The gene calls are TRBV7-9 and TRBJ1-1; no definite D call. Germline CDR1 reads SEHNR; CDR2 reads FQNEAQ (reference sequence). Trimming shortened V by 4 bases and J by 1 base, and 10 bases separated the two germline ends. The CDR3 runs to 14 residues. The CDR3 DNA is TGTGCCAGCAGCTCACAAGTTTCGAACACTGAAGCTTTCTTT. Protein: CASSSQVSNTEAFF.

The chain carries TRBV5-5 and TRBJ2-2; no reliable D call. The CDR3 is 15 residues long. The ends were cut back, 4 bases at V and 1 base at J, with 11 bases in the middle. CDR1 SGHKS and CDR2 YYEKEE come from the germline V gene (reference sequence). CDR3 sequence: CASSLYSGNTGELFF. CDR3 sequence (DNA): TGTGCCAGCAGCCTCTACTCCGGGAACACCGGGGAGCTGTTTTTT. Based on the CDR3 plus reference TRBV5-5 and TRBJ2-2, the full variable domain is DAGVTQSPTHLIKTRGQQVTLRCSPISGHKSVSWYQQVLGQGPQFIFQYYEKEERGRGNFPDRFSARQFPNYSSELNVNALLLGDSALYLCASSLYSGNTGELFFGEGSRLTVL.

The chain uses TRBV28 and TRBJ2-7, with D unresolved. Trimming stripped 4 bases from V and 2 bases from J, with 6 bases between. Germline CDR1 is MDHEN and CDR2 is SYDVKM. This CDR3 contains 12 residues. For the CDR3, the DNA is TGTGCCAGCAGTTCGTCTACCTACGAGCAGTACTTC. As protein: CASSSSTYEQYF.

The chain joins TRBV11-2 to TRBJ1-2; D is perhaps TRBD1 (6 bases). Trimming pared 8 bases from V and 4 bases from J, leaving 20 bases between. The CDR3 runs to 15 residues. Germline CDR1 SGHAT, CDR2 FQNNGV. CDR3 in amino acids: CASGPGGRPGYGYTF. The CDR3 bases are TGTGCCAGCGGCCCCGGGGGGCGACCTGGCTATGGCTACACCTTC.

This clone was observed a single time. The CDR3 coding sequence is TGTGCCAGCAGCTATTCGCCGGACAGAAACTATGGCTACACCTTC. Protein: CASSYSPDRNYGYTF. This chain links TRBV5-5 with TRBJ1-2; possibly TRBD1 for D (6 bases). The CDR3 contains 15 residues. With 3 bases removed from V and 2 bases from J, the gap between germline ends came to 14 bases. CDR1 is SGHKS, CDR2 YYEKEE, per germline (reference sequence).

J is TRBJ2-7 and V is TRBV6-2 or TRBV6-3; 9 bases match TRBD1. Trimming took 5 bases from V and 2 from J; bases not matched to a gene: 7. From germline, CDR1 is MNHEY and CDR2 SVGEGT. This CDR3 is 15 amino acids long. The CDR3 loop is CASSTRDRATYEQYF. CDR3 nucleotide sequence: TGTGCCAGCAGTACTAGGGACAGGGCCACCTACGAGCAGTACTTC.